These 17 T cell receptor beta chains were sequenced from one sample in a study of blood T cell repertoires in COVID-19 (TCRdb year 2020). The receptor library was made with the immunoSEQ multiplex PCR assay. TCRdb re-hosts the immuneACCESS table, in-frame sequences only. Its copies lack some clones; in the studies checked, an unresolved V gene accounts for under half of them, and the cause for the rest is not known. Within this sample are 150,000 or so clones, with around nine tenths of them counted one time only. The top ten constitute about a tenth of the sample. Material for sequencing was peripheral blood. The receptor set was obtained from a woman between 65 and 79 years old with COVID-19, enrolled during active disease.

CDR3 DNA sequence: TGTGCCATCAGGGGCGGGACAGTTAATTCACCCCTCCACTTT. It specifies CAIRGGTVNSPLHF. The genes are TRBV10-3 and TRBJ1-6; the match to TRBD1 covers 7 bases. Germline V CDR1 and CDR2: ENHRY, SYGVKD. The CDR3 extends over 14 amino acids. V lost 6 bases to trimming and J lost 6 bases; unmatched junction nucleotides: 5.

A few counts support this clone. V gene TRBV18 combines with J gene TRBJ1-6; 8 positions match TRBD1. V shed 2 bases, J shed 8 bases, and the junction held 5 bases outside the gene matches. The CDR3 runs 15 residues. CDR1 and CDR2 from the germline V gene are KGHSH and LQKENI. This CDR3 reads CASSPDTGGDSPLHF. The CDR3 nucleotides read TGTGCCAGCTCACCAGATACAGGGGGGGATTCACCCCTCCACTTT.

The rearrangement links TRBV30 to TRBJ2-5, with D unresolved. Deletions cut 0 bases from V and 5 bases from J, with 10 bases between. There are 13 residues in the CDR3. The germline gives CDR1 GTSNPN, CDR2 SVGIG (reference sequence). Written as DNA, the CDR3 is TGTGCCTGGAGTGTAACCGGGTCGGAGACCCAGTACTTC. Its translation is CAWSVTGSETQYF.

V usage is TRBV18 and J usage is TRBJ2-1, with D perhaps matching TRBD2 (6 bases). The germline V and J ends were trimmed by 5 bases and 0 bases, with 17 bases remaining between them. The CDR3 has 17 amino acids. In germline, CDR1 is KGHSH, CDR2 LQKENI. DNA for the CDR3: TGTGCCAGCTCAACAACTGCGGGGATCACCTCCTACAATGAGCAGTTCTTC. Residues: CASSTTAGITSYNEQFF.

This clone is a singleton in its sample. The chain carries TRBV4-1 and TRBJ2-1; 11 nucleotides align to TRBD2. CDR3 length: 16 amino acids. CDR1 is MGHRA and CDR2 is YSYEKL in the germline V gene. V was pared by 4 bases and J by 2 bases, with 4 bases of the junction left unmatched. The CDR3 nucleotides are TGCGCCAGCAGCCTGACGACTAGCGGGGCCTACAATGAGCAGTTCTTC. Translating it yields CASSLTTSGAYNEQFF.

V is TRBV19 and J is TRBJ2-3; D unclear. The CDR3 loop spans 16 amino acids. V was shortened by 0 bases and J by 1 base, with 11 bases between the two germline ends. CDR1 and CDR2 from the germline V gene are LNHDA and SQIVND (reference sequence). The CDR3 spells CASSIEAAPGTDTQYF. For the CDR3, the DNA is TGTGCCAGTAGTATAGAGGCGGCCCCGGGCACAGATACGCAGTATTTT.

The rearrangement links TRBV13 to TRBJ1-6; a weak D match, TRBD1 (5 bases). The CDR3 sequence is 14 residues long. V lost 8 bases, J lost 4 bases, and 12 bases lay in between. The V gene's germline CDR1 is PRHDT and CDR2 FYEKMQ (reference sequence). CDR3: CASGEGPYNSPLHF. The CDR3 bases are TGTGCCAGCGGGGAGGGGCCGTATAATTCACCCCTCCACTTT. The variable domain in full, completed from reference TRBV13 and TRBJ1-6, reads AAGVIQSPRHLIKEKRETATLKCYPIPRHDTVYWYQQGPGQDPQFLISFYEKMQSDKGSIPDRFSAQQFSDYHSELNMSSLELGDSALYFCASGEGPYNSPLHFGNGTRLTVT.

The chain has TRBV10-1 and TRBJ1-2; possibly TRBD1 for D (5 bases). Germline-derived CDR1 and CDR2 are WNHNN and SYGVQD (reference sequence). Trimming removed 0 bases from V and 13 bases from J, with 15 bases in between. The CDR3 is made up of 13 amino acids. The CDR3 DNA reads as TGCGCCAGCAGTGAGTCGCGGCAGGGTGGTGCCACCTTC. Translating it yields CASSESRQGGATF.

The CDR3 coding sequence is TGTGCCAGCAACGACGGACAGGGAGGGTGGGGCTACACCTTC. The encoded protein is CASNDGQGGWGYTF. The chain joins TRBV9 to TRBJ1-2; 8 nucleotides match TRBD1. J lost 8 bases, V lost 6 bases, and 12 bases had no gene match. CDR1 SGDLS and CDR2 YYNGEE come from the germline V gene. This CDR3 is built from 14 residues.

The gene calls are TRBV6-5 and TRBJ1-1, with D possibly matching TRBD1 (5 bases). The V gene's germline CDR1 is MNHEY and CDR2 SVGAGI. The CDR3 consists of 14 residues. Between the trimmed V and J ends, which lost 7 bases and 0 bases, there was a span of 12 bases. The CDR3 protein is CASMSPTVNTEAFF. Here the CDR3 DNA reads TGTGCCAGCATGAGCCCGACAGTGAACACTGAAGCTTTCTTT.

A remark on this clone: One junction end does not reproduce the germline sequence, and a read error may be involved. This rearrangement joins TRBV7-9 to TRBJ1-1; D is unclear. Germline loops: CDR1 SEHNR, CDR2 FQNEAQ (reference sequence). CDR3 length equals 13 residues. Here the CDR3 reads CTSSIHGRAEAFF. In DNA form, the CDR3 reads TGTACCAGCAGTATCCACGGGAGGGCTGAAGCTTTCTTT.

The V gene is TRBV30, the J gene TRBJ1-1; 8 nucleotides match TRBD1. Trimming at V came to 5 bases and at J to 4 bases, leaving 6 bases not matched to a gene. The germline V gene has CDR1 GTSNPN and CDR2 SVGIG (reference sequence). The CDR3 is 13 residues long. The DNA for the CDR3 is TGTGCCTGGTCAGGGGGCGCGGGCACTGAAGCTTTCTTT. Translation gives CAWSGGAGTEAFF.

This clone appeared a few times. The chain combines TRBV7-2 with TRBJ1-5, with D possibly TRBD1 on 5 matching bases. V was trimmed by 6 bases and J by 2 bases, leaving 11 bases between them. This CDR3 contains 14 residues. Germline V lookup: CDR1 SGHTA, CDR2 FQGNSA. Here the CDR3 reads CASSQGRGNQPQHF. The CDR3 DNA is TGTGCCAGCAGTCAGGGTAGAGGCAATCAGCCCCAGCATTTT.

J is TRBJ2-6 and V is TRBV19; D unclear. CDR1 LNHDA and CDR2 SQIVND come from the germline V gene (reference sequence). The CDR3 length is 15 residues. Trimming left V 1 base short and J 0 bases short, with 4 bases between. The CDR3 sequence: CASSIGGSGANVLTF. Written as DNA, the CDR3 is TGTGCCAGTAGTATAGGAGGCTCTGGGGCCAACGTCCTGACTTTC.

The chain couples TRBV7-3 to TRBJ2-3, with 9 positions matching TRBD2. CDR3 length equals 15 residues. Per the germline V gene, CDR1 is SGHTA and CDR2 is FQGTGA. After removal of 2 bases from V and 5 bases from J, the junction contained 5 bases not matched to a gene. The CDR3 DNA is TGTGCCAGCAGCTTAGCGGGGGGGCCTGGAGATACGCAGTATTTT. It encodes CASSLAGGPGDTQYF.

The chain couples TRBV5-1 to TRBJ1-2, with TRBD1 identical over 8 bases. The CDR3 sequence is 16 residues long. From germline, CDR1 is SGHRS and CDR2 YFSETQ. Trimming removed 1 base from V and 0 bases from J; junction bases left unmatched: 5. The CDR3 spells CASSLTGTGPNYGYTF. The DNA for the CDR3 is TGCGCCAGCAGCTTGACAGGGACAGGTCCTAACTATGGCTACACCTTC.

This chain joins TRBV7-3 and TRBJ1-1; D gene uncertain. Trimming shortened V by 5 bases and J by 1 base, and 5 bases separated the two germline ends. The CDR3 spans 12 residues. Germline V CDR1 and CDR2: SGHTA, FQGTGA. CDR3 sequence: CASSLSNTEAFF. The CDR3 region has the DNA TGTGCCAGCAGCCTATCGAACACTGAAGCTTTCTTT.